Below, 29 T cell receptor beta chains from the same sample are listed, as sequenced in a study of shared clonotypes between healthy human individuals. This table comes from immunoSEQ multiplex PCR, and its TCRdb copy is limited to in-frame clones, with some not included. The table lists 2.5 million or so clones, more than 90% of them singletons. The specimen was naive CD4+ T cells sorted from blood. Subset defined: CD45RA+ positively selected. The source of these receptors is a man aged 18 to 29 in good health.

CDR3 protein: CASTDPFYEQYF. Written as DNA, the CDR3 is TGTGCCAGCACTGACCCTTTCTACGAGCAGTACTTC. The V call is TRBV6-1, the J call TRBJ2-7; no definite D call. CDR3 length equals 12 residues. The germline CDR1 and CDR2 sequences are MNHNS and SASEGT. Trimming left V 7 bases short and J 3 bases short, with 10 bases between.

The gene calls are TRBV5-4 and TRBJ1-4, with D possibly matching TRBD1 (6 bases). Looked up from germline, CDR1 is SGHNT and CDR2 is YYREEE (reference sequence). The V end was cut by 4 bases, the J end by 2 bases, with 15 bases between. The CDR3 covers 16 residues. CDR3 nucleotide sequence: TGTGCCAGCAGCAACGGAGGGGGGGCGACTAATGAAAAACTGTTTTTT. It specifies CASSNGGGATNEKLFF.

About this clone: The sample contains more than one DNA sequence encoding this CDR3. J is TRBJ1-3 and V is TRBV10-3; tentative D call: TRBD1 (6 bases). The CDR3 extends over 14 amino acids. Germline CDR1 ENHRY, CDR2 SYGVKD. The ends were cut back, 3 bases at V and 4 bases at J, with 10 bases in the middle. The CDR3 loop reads CAISESGGGNTIYF. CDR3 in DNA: TGTGCCATCAGTGAATCGGGGGGCGGAAACACCATATATTTT.

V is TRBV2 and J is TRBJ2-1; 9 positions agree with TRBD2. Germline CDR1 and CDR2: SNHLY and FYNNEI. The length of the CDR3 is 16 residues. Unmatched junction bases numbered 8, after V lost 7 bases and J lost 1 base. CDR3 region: CASNGGGAGSYNEQFF. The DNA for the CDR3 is TGTGCCAGCAACGGCGGGGGGGCCGGTTCCTACAATGAGCAGTTCTTC.

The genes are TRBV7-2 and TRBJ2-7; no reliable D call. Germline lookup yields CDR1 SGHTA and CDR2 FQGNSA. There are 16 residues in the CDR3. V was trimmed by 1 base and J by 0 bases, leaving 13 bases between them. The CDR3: CASSLVSSDSSYEQYF. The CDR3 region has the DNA TGTGCCAGCAGCTTAGTGTCTTCCGATAGCTCCTACGAGCAGTACTTC.

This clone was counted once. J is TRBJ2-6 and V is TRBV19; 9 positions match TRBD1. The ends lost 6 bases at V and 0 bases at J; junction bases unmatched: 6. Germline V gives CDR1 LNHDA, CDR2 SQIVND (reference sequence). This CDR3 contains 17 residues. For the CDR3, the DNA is TGTGCCAGTAGAAGGACAGGGGCCGGCTCTGGGGCCAACGTCCTGACTTTC. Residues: CASRRTGAGSGANVLTF.

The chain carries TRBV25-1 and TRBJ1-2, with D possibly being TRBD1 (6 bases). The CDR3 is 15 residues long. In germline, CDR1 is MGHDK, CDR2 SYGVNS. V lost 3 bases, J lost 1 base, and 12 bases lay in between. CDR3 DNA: TGTGCCAGCAGTGATGGACAGTTTATTAACTATGGCTACACCTTC. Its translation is CASSDGQFINYGYTF.

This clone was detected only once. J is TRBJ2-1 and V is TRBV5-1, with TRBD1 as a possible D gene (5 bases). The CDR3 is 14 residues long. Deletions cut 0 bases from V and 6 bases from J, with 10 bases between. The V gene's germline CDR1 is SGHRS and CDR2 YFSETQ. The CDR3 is CASSLGEQVNEQFF. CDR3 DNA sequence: TGCGCCAGCAGCTTGGGTGAACAGGTCAATGAGCAGTTCTTC.

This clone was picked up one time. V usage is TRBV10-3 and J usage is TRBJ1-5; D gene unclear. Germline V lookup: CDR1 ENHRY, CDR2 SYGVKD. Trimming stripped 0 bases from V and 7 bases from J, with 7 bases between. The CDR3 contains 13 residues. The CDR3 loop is CAISESGQQPQHF. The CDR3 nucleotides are TGTGCCATCAGTGAGTCTGGCCAGCAGCCCCAGCATTTT.

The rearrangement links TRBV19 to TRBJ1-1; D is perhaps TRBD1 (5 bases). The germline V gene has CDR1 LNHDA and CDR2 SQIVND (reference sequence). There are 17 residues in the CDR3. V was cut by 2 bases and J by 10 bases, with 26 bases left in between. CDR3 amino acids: CASSINPARGPSARAFF. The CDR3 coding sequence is TGTGCCAGTAGTATAAACCCTGCGAGGGGCCCCTCTGCAAGAGCTTTCTTT.

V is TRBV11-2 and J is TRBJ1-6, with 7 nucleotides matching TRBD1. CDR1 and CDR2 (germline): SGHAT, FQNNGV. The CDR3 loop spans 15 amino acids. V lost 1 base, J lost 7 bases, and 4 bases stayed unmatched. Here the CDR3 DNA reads TGTGCCAGCAGCTTAGGGACAGGCTTAAATTCACCCCTCCACTTT. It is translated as CASSLGTGLNSPLHF.

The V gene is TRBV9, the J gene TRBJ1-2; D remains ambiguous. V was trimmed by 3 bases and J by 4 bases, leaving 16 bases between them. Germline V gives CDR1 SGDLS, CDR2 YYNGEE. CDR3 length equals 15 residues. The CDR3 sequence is CASSAQWSPFYGYTF. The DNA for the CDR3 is TGTGCCAGCAGCGCCCAGTGGAGCCCCTTCTATGGCTACACCTTC.

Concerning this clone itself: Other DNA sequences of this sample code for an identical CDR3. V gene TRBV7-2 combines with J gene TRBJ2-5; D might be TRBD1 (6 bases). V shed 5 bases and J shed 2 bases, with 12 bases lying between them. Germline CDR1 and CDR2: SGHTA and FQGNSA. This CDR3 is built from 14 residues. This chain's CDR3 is CASSRGQYQETQYF. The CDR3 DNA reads TGTGCCAGCAGCAGGGGACAATATCAAGAGACCCAGTACTTC.

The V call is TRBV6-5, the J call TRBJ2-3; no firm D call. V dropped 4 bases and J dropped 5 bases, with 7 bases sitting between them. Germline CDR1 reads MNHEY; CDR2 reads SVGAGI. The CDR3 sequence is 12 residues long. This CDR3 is CASSSRLDTQYF. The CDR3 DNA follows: TGTGCCAGCAGTTCCCGTTTAGATACGCAGTATTTT.

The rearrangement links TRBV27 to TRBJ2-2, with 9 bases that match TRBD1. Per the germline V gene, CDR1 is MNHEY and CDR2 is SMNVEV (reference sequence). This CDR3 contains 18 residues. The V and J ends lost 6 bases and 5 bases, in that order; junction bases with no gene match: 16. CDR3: CASRTRLSGTGYTGELFF. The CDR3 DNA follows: TGTGCCAGCAGAACCCGTTTGTCCGGGACAGGGTATACCGGGGAGCTGTTTTTT.

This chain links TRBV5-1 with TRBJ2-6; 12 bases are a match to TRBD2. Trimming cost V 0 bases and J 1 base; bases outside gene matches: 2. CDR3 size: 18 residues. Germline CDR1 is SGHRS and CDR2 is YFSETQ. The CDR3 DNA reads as TGCGCCAGCAGCTTGGACGGACTAGCGGGATCTGGGGCCAACGTCCTGACTTTC. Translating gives CASSLDGLAGSGANVLTF.

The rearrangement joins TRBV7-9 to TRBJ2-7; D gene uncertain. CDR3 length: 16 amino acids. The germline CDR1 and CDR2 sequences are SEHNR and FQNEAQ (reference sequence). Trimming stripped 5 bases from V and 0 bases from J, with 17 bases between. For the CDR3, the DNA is TGTGCCAGCAGCCAAATAGATTTTTCTAACTCCTACGAGCAGTACTTC. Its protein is CASSQIDFSNSYEQYF.

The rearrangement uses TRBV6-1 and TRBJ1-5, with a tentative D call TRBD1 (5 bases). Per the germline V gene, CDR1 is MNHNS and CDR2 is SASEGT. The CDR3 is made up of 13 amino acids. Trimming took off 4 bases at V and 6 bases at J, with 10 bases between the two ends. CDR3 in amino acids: CASSVGLGQPQHF. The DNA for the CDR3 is TGTGCCAGCAGTGTGGGGCTAGGTCAGCCCCAGCATTTT.

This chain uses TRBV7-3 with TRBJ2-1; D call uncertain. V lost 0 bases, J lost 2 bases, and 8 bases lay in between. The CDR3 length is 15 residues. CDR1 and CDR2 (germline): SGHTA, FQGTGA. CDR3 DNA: TGTGCCAGCAGCTTAACCCCGTTTACCTACAATGAGCAGTTCTTC. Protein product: CASSLTPFTYNEQFF.

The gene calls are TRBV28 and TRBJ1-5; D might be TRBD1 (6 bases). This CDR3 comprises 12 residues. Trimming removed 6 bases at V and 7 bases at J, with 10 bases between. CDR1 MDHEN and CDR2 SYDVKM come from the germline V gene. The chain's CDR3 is CASRGAQQPQHF. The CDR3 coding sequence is TGTGCCAGCAGGGGGGCTCAGCAGCCCCAGCATTTT.

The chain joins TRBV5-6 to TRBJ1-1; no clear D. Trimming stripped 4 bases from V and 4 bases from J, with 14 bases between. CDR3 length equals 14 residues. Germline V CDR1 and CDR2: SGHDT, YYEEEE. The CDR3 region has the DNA TGTGCCAGCAGCACAGACGTCGTCCCCACTGAAGCTTTCTTT. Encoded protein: CASSTDVVPTEAFF.

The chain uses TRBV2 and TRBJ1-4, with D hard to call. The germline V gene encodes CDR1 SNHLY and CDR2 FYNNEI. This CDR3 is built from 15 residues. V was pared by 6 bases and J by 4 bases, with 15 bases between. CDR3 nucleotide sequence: TGTGCCAGCAGCCACCTAAACGACGGTAATGAAAAACTGTTTTTT. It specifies CASSHLNDGNEKLFF.

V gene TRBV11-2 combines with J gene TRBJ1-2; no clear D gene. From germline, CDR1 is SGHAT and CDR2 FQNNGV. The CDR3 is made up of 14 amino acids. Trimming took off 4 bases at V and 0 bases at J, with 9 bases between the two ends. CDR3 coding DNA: TGTGCCAGCAGCTCGAACCTAGCTAACTATGGCTACACCTTC. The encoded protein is CASSSNLANYGYTF.

CDR3: CASSSDRGNSPLHF. The CDR3 region has the DNA TGTGCCAGCAGTTCCGACAGGGGAAATTCACCCCTCCACTTT. This sequence joins TRBV21-1 and TRBJ1-6; the table's D call of TRBD1 was not tested on the DNA. TRBV21-1 is noted as a pseudogene. This CDR3 has 14 residues.

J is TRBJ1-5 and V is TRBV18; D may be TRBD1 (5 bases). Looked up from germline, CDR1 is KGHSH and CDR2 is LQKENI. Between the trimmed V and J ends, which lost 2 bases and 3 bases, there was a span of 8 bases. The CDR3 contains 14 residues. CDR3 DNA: TGTGCCAGCTCACCAGGGGCAGACAATCAGCCCCAGCATTTT. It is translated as CASSPGADNQPQHF.

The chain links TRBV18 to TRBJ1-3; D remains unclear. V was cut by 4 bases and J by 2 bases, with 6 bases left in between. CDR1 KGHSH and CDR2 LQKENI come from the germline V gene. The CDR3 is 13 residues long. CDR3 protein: CASSRGTGNTIYF. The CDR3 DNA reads TGTGCCAGCTCACGGGGTACTGGAAACACCATATATTTT.

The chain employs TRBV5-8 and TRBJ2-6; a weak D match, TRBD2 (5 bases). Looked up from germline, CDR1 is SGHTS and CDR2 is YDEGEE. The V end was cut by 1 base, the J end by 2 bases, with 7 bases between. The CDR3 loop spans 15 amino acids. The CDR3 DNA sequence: TGTGCCAGCAGCTTGTCCGGGGCTGGGGCCAACGTCCTGACTTTC. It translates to CASSLSGAGANVLTF.

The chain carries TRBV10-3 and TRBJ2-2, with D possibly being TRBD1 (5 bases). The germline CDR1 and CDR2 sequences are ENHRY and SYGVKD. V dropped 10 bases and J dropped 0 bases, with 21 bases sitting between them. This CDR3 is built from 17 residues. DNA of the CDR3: TGTGCCACCGTTAGGACCCCAGGGCCTTCGAACACCGGGGAGCTGTTTTTT. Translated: CATVRTPGPSNTGELFF.

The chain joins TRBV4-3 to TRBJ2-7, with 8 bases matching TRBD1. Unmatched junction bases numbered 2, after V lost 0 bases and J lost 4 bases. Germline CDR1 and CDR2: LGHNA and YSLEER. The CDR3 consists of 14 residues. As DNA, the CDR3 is TGCGCCAGCAGCCAAGAGTGGACAGGGTACGAGCAGTACTTC. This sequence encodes CASSQEWTGYEQYF.